These 9 T cell receptor beta chains originate from one sample sequenced in a study of blood T cell repertoires in COVID-19. Repertoires were generated with immunoSEQ multiplex PCR, while TCRdb's copy carries only in-frame clones and drops some. The sample lists roughly 78,000 clones; approximately 86% were seen once. Specimen: peripheral blood. These receptors all come from a woman aged 55-70 years with acute or convalescent COVID-19.

The table lists this clone with a few counts. J is TRBJ1-2 and V is TRBV6-6, with D uncertain. The V gene's germline CDR1 is MNHNY and CDR2 SVGAGI (reference sequence). This CDR3 is 13 amino acids long. V lost 5 bases, J lost 6 bases, and 13 bases lay in between. In DNA, the CDR3 is TGTGCCAGCAGTCCCCCGACTAGTGATGGCTACACCTTC. It translates to CASSPPTSDGYTF.

The J gene is TRBJ1-3, the V gene TRBV28; 7 positions match TRBD1. This CDR3 spans 16 amino acids. Germline V gene lookup returns CDR1 MDHEN and CDR2 SYDVKM. After removal of 3 bases from V and 0 bases from J, the junction contained 5 bases not matched to a gene. The CDR3 here is CASSLAGGRSGNTIYF. The CDR3 coding sequence is TGTGCCAGCAGTTTGGCAGGGGGTCGCTCTGGAAACACCATATATTTT.

The chain joins TRBV7-2 to TRBJ1-1; D perhaps matches TRBD1 (6 bases). V lost 5 bases, J lost 5 bases, and 18 bases lay in between. The CDR3 spans 15 residues. CDR1 and CDR2 from the germline V gene are SGHTA and FQGNSA. DNA of the CDR3: TGTGCCAGCAGCCCAATGGGGGGGGCAGGGACTGAAGCTTTCTTT. It yields the protein CASSPMGGAGTEAFF.

The rearrangement links TRBV24-1 to TRBJ1-5; D not certain. The CDR3 sequence is 11 residues long. The ends were cut back, 11 bases at V and 4 bases at J, with 8 bases in the middle. Germline V gene data show CDR1 as KGHDR and CDR2 as SFDVKD. This chain's CDR3 is CAKLINQPQHF. In DNA, the CDR3 is TGTGCCAAACTAATTAATCAGCCCCAGCATTTT.

The V call is TRBV29-1, the J call TRBJ2-2; 7 bases are shared with TRBD1. Germline V gene sequence: CDR1 SQVTM, CDR2 ANQGSEA. This CDR3 region has 13 residues. J was trimmed by 1 base and V by 6 bases; bases with no gene match: 2. As DNA, the CDR3 is TGCAGCGTAGGGACAGAGAACACCGGGGAGCTGTTTTTT. Amino acid sequence: CSVGTENTGELFF.

This rearrangement joins TRBV7-9 to TRBJ1-1; D perhaps matches TRBD1 (6 bases). Germline V gene data show CDR1 as SEHNR and CDR2 as FQNEAQ (reference sequence). This CDR3 spans 14 amino acids. Trimming removed 5 bases from V and 10 bases from J, with 20 bases in between. As DNA, the CDR3 is TGTGCCAGCAGCCCTAGAGGTTTAGGGGGACGAGCTTTCTTT. It codes for CASSPRGLGGRAFF.

The V call is TRBV24-1, the J call TRBJ1-5, with 8 bases aligning to TRBD1. Germline V lookup: CDR1 KGHDR, CDR2 SFDVKD. This CDR3 contains 16 residues. Losses at the gene ends were 4 bases for V and 6 bases for J; bases not matched to a gene: 10. The DNA for the CDR3 is TGTGCCACCAGTGACCGAACGTCAGGGGGCGGTCAGCCCCAGCATTTT. Protein sequence: CATSDRTSGGGQPQHF.

V gene TRBV7-9 combines with J gene TRBJ2-1; 13 nucleotides match TRBD2. Germline V gene sequence: CDR1 SEHNR, CDR2 FQNEAQ (reference sequence). Trimming took 5 bases from V and 3 from J; bases not matched to a gene: 7. The CDR3 sequence is 17 residues long. The CDR3 nucleotides read TGTGCCAGCAGCCCTCCCCGGACTAGCGGGAGCTACAATGAGCAGTTCTTC. Its translation is CASSPPRTSGSYNEQFF.

This clone has only a few counts. The rearrangement joins TRBV27 to TRBJ2-7, with D possibly TRBD1 on 5 matching bases. V lost 2 bases and J 4 bases, leaving 12 bases between the germline ends. The CDR3 has 14 residues. The germline gives CDR1 MNHEY, CDR2 SMNVEV (reference sequence). The CDR3 DNA sequence: TGTGCCAGCAGTTTACGGCAGGGATATTACGAGCAGTACTTC. Amino acid sequence: CASSLRQGYYEQYF.